The entry below describes one T cell receptor (beta chain). What antigen it recognizes has not been identified. No base-level quality is on record; no much larger clone is a single base apart. The data derive from a study of T cell responses to AZD1222 COVID-19 vaccine (dated by TCRdb to the early 2020s). Background on the whole study: TCR sequencing was performed for some 250 trial participants, of whom approximately 200 were given two doses of AZD1222 and some 25 were given two doses of MenACWY control vaccine. Trial participants were enrolled by age into subgroups of 18-55, 56-69 and 70-plus years, and around 140, 26 and 57 TCR-sequenced participants, respectively, were included in these subgroups.

Taken with the paper, the label for time point translates to: about 28 days (+/-7) after the second vaccine dose. AZD1222 recipients whose second dose came at about 4 weeks and those whose second dose came at about 12 weeks were combined into one group, since spike-specific TCR depth and breadth did not differ between the two schedules. Samples from vaccinated people were obtained from the UK trials COV001 and COV002, which included a single-blind randomized controlled phase 2/3 trial of AZD1222 (ChAdOx1 nCoV-19) in healthy adults. For TCRbeta chain sequencing, PBMC samples were collected from trial participants at day 0 and at day 28 after the second dose. General findings and caveats noted by the study authors: Most participants were white British and females outnumbered males, and the authors suggested that clonal diversity may have been underestimated. In the small 56-69-year group, the increase in depth fell short of significance, most likely because of low power. Because no day 14 peak-response samples were available, repertoires were characterized only after the peak T cell response. Only five to seven AZD1222 recipients were SARS-CoV-2 seropositive at baseline, limiting conclusions about previously exposed vaccinees. The whole spike protein was spanned by vaccine-associated CD4 TCRs, and dominant responses were seen in regions 160-218 and 743-854. Spike-specific TCR breadth and depth rose significantly after two AZD1222 doses compared with day 0 and with MenACWY recipients. Nearly half of unique spike-specific TCRs reportedly recognized epitopes outside regions mutated in the B.1.351 and B.1.1.7 variants.

The cysteine opens and the phenylalanine closes a CDR3 of 16 amino acids. This entry keeps only the CDR3 DNA: 48 bases, framed from base 1. V is cut back by 0 bases and J by 3 bases, with 8 bases in the junction unmatched. The germline V gene yields SGHRS for CDR1 and YFSETQ for CDR2. The CDR3 regions of human TCRbeta chains were subjected to immunosequencing. Processing in the source paper ran as follows. Repertoire TCRs were checked for matches against a reference library of SARS-CoV-2-specific TCRs that had been generated using the MIRA antigen-specificity platform. Breadth was defined as the fraction of unique TCRs that were SARS-CoV-2-associated, and depth was defined as the fraction of total T cells that were SARS-CoV-2-associated. Each spike-specific TCR was assigned to its reactive spike region and to a CD4 or CD8 class using the MIRA data. Log10-transformed breadth and depth values were compared by one-way ANOVA with Sidak's multiple comparisons tests. This immuneACCESS table, as held by TCRdb, lists in-frame sequences with V and J called but not all clones. Of the missing ones, under half trace to an unresolved V gene in checked studies; the others have no known cause. V and J calls and clone size are copied from that table; D and trimming were computed from the DNA. Across this sample there are about 180,000 clones, with 85% to 90% seen only once. The biggest ten clones account for around 10% of the sample.

The receptor's source is an adult who received the AZD1222 COVID-19 vaccine. The starting material was peripheral blood, obtained 28 days after the second AZD1222 dose. This chain joins TRBV5-1 to TRBJ2-7, with 8 bases aligning to TRBD1. Here is the DNA: TGCGCCAGCAGCTTGGCGGTGGGACAGGCCTTCTACGAGCAGTACTTC. Translated, this gives CASSLAVGQAFYEQYF. Extended through the reference TRBV5-1 and TRBJ2-7 proteins, this CDR3 yields the full variable domain: KAGVTQTPRYLIKTRGQQVTLSCSPISGHRSVSWYQQTPGQGLQFLFEYFSETQRNKGNFPGRFSGRQFSNSRSEMNVSTLELGDSALYLCASSLAVGQAFYEQYFGPGTRLTVT.